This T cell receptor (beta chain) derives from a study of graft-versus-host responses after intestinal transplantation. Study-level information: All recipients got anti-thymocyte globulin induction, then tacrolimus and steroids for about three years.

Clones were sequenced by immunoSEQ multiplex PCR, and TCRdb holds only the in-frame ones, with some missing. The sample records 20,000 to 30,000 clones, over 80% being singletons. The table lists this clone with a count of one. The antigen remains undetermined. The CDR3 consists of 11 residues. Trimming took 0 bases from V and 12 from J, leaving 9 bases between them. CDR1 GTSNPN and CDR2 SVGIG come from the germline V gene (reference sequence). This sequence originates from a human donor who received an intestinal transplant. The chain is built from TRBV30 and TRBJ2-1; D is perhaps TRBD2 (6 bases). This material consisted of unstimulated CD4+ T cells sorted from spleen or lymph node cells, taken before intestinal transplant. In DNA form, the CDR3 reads TGTGCCTGGAGTGTCGCGGGAACGCAGTTCTTC. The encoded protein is CAWSVAGTQFF.